Reported below is one T cell receptor (beta chain). As yet, its antigen is unknown. An end of the junction does not agree with germline; a read error may underlie this. The CDR3 contains 13 residues. Germline values: CDR1 SGHTA, CDR2 FQGNSA. This specimen belongs to a study of cytomegalovirus exposure and HLA in healthy donors. Study results and caveats: In a later analysis, common viral pathogens appeared linked to several of the most significant clusters. Analyzed later, association rates of TCRs varied across HLA loci, with DRB1 most and HLA-C fewest. In most subjects, TCR beta sequences reportedly gave accurate predictions of HLA-A and HLA-B alleles. It was only CMV serostatus that was available as immune exposure information.

It was with 60 Vbeta and 13 Jbeta primers that the PCR ran. Generated by immunoSEQ multiplex PCR, the TCRdb table keeps only in-frame clones and is missing some. Of around 88,000 clones listed, around four fifths were seen once; the top ten hold roughly 6.6%. The clonotype originates from a man aged 45 to 65 in good health and CMV-seropositive. The chain combines TRBV7-2 with TRBJ1-2; TRBD1 might be the D (6 bases). Sequenced input: PBMCs. The CDR3 is CASSLRGNYGYPF. The CDR3 region has the DNA TGTGCCAGCAGCTTAAGGGGGAACTATGGCTACCCCTTC.